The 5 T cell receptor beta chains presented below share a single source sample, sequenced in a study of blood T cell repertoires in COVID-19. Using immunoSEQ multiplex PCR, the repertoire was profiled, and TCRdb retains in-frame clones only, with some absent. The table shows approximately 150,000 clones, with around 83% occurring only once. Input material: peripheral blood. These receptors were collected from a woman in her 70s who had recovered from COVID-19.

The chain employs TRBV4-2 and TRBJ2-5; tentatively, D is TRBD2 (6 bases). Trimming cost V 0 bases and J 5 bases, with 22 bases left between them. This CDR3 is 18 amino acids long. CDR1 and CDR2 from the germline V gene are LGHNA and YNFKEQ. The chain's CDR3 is CASSQDLWVWGGEETQYF. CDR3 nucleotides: TGTGCCAGCAGCCAAGATCTTTGGGTGTGGGGAGGCGAGGAGACCCAGTACTTC.

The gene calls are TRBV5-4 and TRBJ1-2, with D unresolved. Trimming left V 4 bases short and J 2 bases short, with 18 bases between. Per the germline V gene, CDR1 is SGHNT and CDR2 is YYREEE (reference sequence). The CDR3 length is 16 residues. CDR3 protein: CASSPQPTGRNYGYTF. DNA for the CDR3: TGTGCCAGCAGCCCCCAACCGACTGGAAGAAACTATGGCTACACCTTC.

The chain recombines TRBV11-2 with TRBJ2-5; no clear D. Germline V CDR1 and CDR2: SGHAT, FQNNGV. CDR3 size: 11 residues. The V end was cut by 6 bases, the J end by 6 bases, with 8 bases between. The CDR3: CASSWHQTQYF. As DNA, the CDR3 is TGTGCCAGCAGTTGGCACCAGACCCAGTACTTC.

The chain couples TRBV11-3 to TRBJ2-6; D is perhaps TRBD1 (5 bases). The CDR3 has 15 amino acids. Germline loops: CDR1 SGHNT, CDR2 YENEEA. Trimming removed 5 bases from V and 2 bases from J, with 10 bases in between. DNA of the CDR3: TGTGCCAGCAGCCCAGGGTTGGCTGGGGCCAACGTCCTGACTTTC. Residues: CASSPGLAGANVLTF.

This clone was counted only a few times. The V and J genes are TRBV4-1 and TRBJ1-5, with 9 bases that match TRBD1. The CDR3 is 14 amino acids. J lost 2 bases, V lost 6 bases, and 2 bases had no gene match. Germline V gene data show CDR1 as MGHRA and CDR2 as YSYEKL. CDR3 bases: TGCGCCAGCAGGCGGACAGGGGGCAATCAGCCCCAGCATTTT. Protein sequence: CASRRTGGNQPQHF.